A selection of T cell receptor beta chains follows, all from one sample in a study of blood T cells in healthy people across ages. TCRdb reprocessed the 5' RACE reads with MiXCR, giving one entry per CDR3 protein. Of some 1.7 million distinct CDR3 sequences listed, 28% are singletons. Sequencing input: blood. The source is a woman aged 30 to 39 in good health. Each CDR3 is given with its conserved first and last residue. D genes are given only for firm matches. Rows give clone size only sometimes, using once, few, many, or a class for an expanded clone.

CDR3aa: CASTFGGAGDTRYF
CDR3nt: TGTGCCAGCACCTTCGGCGGGGCCGGGGATACGCGGTATTTT
v_gene: TRBV12-3/TRBV12-4
d_gene: NA
abundance: few
len: 14
j_gene: TRBJ2-3

CDR3aa: CASSGYRDQNYGYTF
CDR3nt: TGTGCCAGCAGTGGGTACAGGGACCAAAACTATGGCTACACCTTC
v_gene: TRBV25-1
d_gene: NA
abundance: NA
len: 15
j_gene: TRBJ1-2

CDR3aa: CASSRPGQGASGNTIYF
CDR3nt: TGTGCCAGCAGTCGCCCGGGACAGGGGGCGAGTGGAAACACCATATATTTT
v_gene: TRBV28
d_gene: TRBD1
abundance: NA
len: 17
j_gene: TRBJ1-3

CDR3aa: CASSPEASGTQYF
CDR3nt: TGTGCCAGCTCACCTGAGGCTAGCGGTACGCAGTATTTT
v_gene: TRBV18
d_gene: TRBD2
abundance: NA
len: 13
j_gene: TRBJ2-3

CDR3aa: CASTAGGRAADTQYF
CDR3nt: TGTGCCAGCACCGCAGGCGGGAGGGCAGCAGATACGCAGTATTTT
v_gene: TRBV2
d_gene: TRBD2
abundance: once
len: 15
j_gene: TRBJ2-3

CDR3aa: CASSFGGYSGEGYTF
CDR3nt: TGTGCCAGCAGTTTTGGAGGGTACTCTGGGGAGGGCTACACCTTC
v_gene: TRBV12-3/TRBV12-4
d_gene: NA
abundance: few
len: 15
j_gene: TRBJ1-2

CDR3aa: CASSHGTSNYGYTF
CDR3nt: TGCGCCAGCAGCCATGGGACCTCCAACTATGGCTACACCTTC
v_gene: TRBV4-1
d_gene: NA
abundance: few
len: 14
j_gene: TRBJ1-2

CDR3aa: CASSLDPSNYGYTF
CDR3nt: TGTGCCAGCAGCTTAGATCCAAGTAACTATGGCTACACCTTC
v_gene: TRBV5-1
d_gene: NA
abundance: many
len: 14
j_gene: TRBJ1-2

CDR3aa: CASLPGQGNYGYTF
CDR3nt: TGCGCCAGCCTACCGGGACAGGGAAACTATGGCTACACCTTC
v_gene: TRBV5-1
d_gene: TRBD1
abundance: many
len: 14
j_gene: TRBJ1-2

CDR3aa: CASGLTTEQYF
CDR3nt: TGTGCTAGTGGTTTGACGACAGAGCAGTACTTC
v_gene: TRBV12-5
d_gene: NA
abundance: NA
len: 11
j_gene: TRBJ2-7

CDR3aa: CSAMPGQDYGYTF
CDR3nt: TGCAGTGCTATGCCCGGGCAGGACTATGGCTACACCTTC
v_gene: TRBV20-1
d_gene: NA
abundance: NA
len: 13
j_gene: TRBJ1-2

CDR3aa: CASSYGQPYGYTF
CDR3nt: TGTGCCAGCAGTTACGGACAGCCTTATGGCTACACCTTC
v_gene: TRBV6-5
d_gene: NA
abundance: many
len: 13
j_gene: TRBJ1-2

CDR3aa: CASSLSSVNTGELFF
CDR3nt: TGTGCCAGCAGCCTATCTAGCGTAAACACCGGGGAGCTGTTTTTT
v_gene: TRBV7-6
d_gene: NA
abundance: few
len: 15
j_gene: TRBJ2-2